This entry features one T cell receptor (beta chain) sequence. Trimming cost V 5 bases and J 5 bases, with 22 bases left between them. The length of the CDR3 is 16 residues. CDR1 and CDR2 from the germline V gene are SGHAT and FQDESV (reference sequence). The sample originates from a study of metastatic and nonmetastatic thyroid tumors. Thyroid surgery had not been preceded by any treatment in any patient. TCRdb reassembled clones from the PCR reads with MiXCR. The table has roughly 15,000 clones, approximately 12% seen once; the top ten hold about 15%. The J gene is TRBJ2-7, the V gene TRBV11-1; a possible D gene is TRBD1 (6 bases). The sample was blood. This sequence was found in a female donor with papillary thyroid cancer or a benign thyroid nodule (not recorded which). Some clones in this sample may be carry-over from other donors' samples. CDR3 in DNA: TGTGCCAGCAGCACCCCTGGGGGCAGGACGTCCAACGAGCAGTACTTC. Protein sequence: CASSTPGGRTSNEQYF.